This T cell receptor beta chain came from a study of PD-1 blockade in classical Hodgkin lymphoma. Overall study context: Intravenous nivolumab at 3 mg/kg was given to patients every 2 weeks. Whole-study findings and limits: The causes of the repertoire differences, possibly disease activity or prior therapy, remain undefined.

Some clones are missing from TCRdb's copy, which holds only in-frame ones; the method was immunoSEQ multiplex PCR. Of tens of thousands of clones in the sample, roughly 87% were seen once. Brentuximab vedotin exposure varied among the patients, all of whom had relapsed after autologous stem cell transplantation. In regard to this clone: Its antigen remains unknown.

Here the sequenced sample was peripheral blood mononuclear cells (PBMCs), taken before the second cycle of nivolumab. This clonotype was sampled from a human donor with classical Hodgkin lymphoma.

The CDR3 protein is CASSLTGGGQPQHF. The CDR3 DNA follows: TGCGCCAGCAGCCTGACAGGGGGGGGTCAGCCCCAGCATTTT. The chain has TRBV4-1 and TRBJ1-5; 9 positions agree with TRBD1. CDR1 and CDR2 from the germline V gene are MGHRA and YSYEKL. There are 14 residues in the CDR3. Trimming took 4 bases from V and 6 from J; bases not matched to a gene: 4.